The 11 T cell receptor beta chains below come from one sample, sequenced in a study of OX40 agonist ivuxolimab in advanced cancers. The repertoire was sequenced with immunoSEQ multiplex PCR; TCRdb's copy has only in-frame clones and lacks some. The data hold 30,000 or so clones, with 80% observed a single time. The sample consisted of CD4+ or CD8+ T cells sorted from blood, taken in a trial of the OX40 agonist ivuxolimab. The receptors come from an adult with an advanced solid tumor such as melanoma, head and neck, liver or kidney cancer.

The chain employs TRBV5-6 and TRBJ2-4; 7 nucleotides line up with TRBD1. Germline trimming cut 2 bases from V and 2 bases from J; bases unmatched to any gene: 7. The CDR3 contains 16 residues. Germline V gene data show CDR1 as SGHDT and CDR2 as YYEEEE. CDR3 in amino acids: CASSFFQGVTKNIQYF. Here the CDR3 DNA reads TGTGCCAGCAGCTTCTTTCAGGGGGTGACCAAAAACATTCAGTACTTC. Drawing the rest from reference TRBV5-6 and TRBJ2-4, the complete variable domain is DAGVTQSPTHLIKTRGQQVTLRCSPKSGHDTVSWYQQALGQGPQFIFQYYEEEERQRGNFPDRFSGHQFPNYSSELNVNALLLGDSALYLCASSFFQGVTKNIQYFGAGTRLSVL.

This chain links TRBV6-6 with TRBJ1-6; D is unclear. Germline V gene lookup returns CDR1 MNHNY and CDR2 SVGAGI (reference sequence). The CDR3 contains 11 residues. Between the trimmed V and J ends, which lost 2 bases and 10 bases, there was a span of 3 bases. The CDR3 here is CASSYESPLHF. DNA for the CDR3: TGTGCCAGCAGTTACGAATCACCCCTCCACTTT.

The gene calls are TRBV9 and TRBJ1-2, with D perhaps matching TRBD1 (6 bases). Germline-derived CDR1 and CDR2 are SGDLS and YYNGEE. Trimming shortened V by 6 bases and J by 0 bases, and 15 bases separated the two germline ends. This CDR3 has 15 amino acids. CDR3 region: CASTLQTGANYGYTF. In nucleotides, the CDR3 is TGTGCCAGCACCTTGCAGACAGGAGCTAACTATGGCTACACCTTC.

The CDR3 bases are TGTGCCAGCAGCCAAGATCACAGTTCCTACGAGCAGTACTTC. It is translated as CASSQDHSSYEQYF. V usage is TRBV5-4 and J usage is TRBJ2-7; D ambiguous. Looked up from germline, CDR1 is SGHNT and CDR2 is YYREEE (reference sequence). The CDR3 contains 14 residues. The germline V and J ends were trimmed by 4 bases and 1 base, with 12 bases remaining between them.

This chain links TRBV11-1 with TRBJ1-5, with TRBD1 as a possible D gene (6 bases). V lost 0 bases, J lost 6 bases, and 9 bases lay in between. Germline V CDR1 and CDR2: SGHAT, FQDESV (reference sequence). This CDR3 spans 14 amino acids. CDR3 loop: CASSLAGGGQPQHF. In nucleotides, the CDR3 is TGTGCCAGCAGCTTAGCAGGGGGAGGTCAGCCCCAGCATTTT.

CDR3 residues: CASSSTSGGPYEQYF. The DNA for the CDR3 is TGTGCCAGCAGCTCGACTAGCGGGGGCCCCTACGAGCAGTACTTC. The rearrangement joins TRBV5-5 to TRBJ2-7; 12 nucleotides line up with TRBD2. The germline V gene has CDR1 SGHKS and CDR2 YYEKEE (reference sequence). The CDR3 is made up of 15 amino acids. With V trimmed by 3 bases and J by 2 bases, 3 bases remained unmatched.

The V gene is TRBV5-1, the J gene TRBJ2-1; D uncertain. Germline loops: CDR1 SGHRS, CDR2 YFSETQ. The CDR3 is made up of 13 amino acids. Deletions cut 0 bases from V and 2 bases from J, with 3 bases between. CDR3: CASSLGTYNEQFF. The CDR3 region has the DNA TGCGCCAGCAGCTTGGGAACCTACAATGAGCAGTTCTTC.

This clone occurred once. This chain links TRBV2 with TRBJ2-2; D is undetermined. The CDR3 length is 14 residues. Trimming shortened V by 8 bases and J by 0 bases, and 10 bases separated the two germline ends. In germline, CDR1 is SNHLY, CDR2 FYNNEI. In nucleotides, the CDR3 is TGTGCCAGCGGGAAGCAGGCGAACACCGGGGAGCTGTTTTTT. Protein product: CASGKQANTGELFF. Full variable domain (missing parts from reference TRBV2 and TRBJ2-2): EPEVTQTPSHQVTQMGQEVILRCVPISNHLYFYWYRQILGQKVEFLVSFYNNEISEKSEIFDDQFSVERPDGSNFTLKIRSTKLEDSAMYFCASGKQANTGELFFGEGSRLTVL.

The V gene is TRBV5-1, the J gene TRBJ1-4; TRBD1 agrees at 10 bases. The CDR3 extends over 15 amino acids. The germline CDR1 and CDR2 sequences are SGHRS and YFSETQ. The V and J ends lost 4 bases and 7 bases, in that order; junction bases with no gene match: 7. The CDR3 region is CASSQETGGLEKLFF. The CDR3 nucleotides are TGCGCCAGCAGCCAAGAGACAGGGGGCCTTGAAAAACTGTTTTTT.

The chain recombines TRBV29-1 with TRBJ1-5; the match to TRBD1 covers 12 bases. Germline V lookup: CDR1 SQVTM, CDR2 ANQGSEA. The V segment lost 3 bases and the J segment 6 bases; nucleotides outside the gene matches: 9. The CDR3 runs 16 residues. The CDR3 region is CSVELGTGGAGQPQHF. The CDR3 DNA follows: TGCAGCGTTGAGCTCGGGACAGGGGGCGCGGGTCAGCCCCAGCATTTT.

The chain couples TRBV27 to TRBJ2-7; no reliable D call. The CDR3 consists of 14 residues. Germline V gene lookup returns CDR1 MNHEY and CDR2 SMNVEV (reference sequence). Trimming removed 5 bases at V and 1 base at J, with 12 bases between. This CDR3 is CASSLGPESYEQYF. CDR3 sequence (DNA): TGTGCCAGCAGTCTCGGACCGGAGTCCTACGAGCAGTACTTC.